This entry concerns a single T cell receptor (beta chain). Its antigen is not known. Germline V CDR1 and CDR2: SNHLY, FYNNEI. The CDR3 totals 14 residues. The sample originates from a study of human CD8 memory T cell subsets. Study-level points and caveats: This study sequenced T cell receptor beta chains alone.

Libraries of TCR beta chains were produced by 5' RACE (UMI-labeled). Original processing methods: Each of the TCR beta libraries had somewhere between roughly 2,700 and 20,000 functional CDR3 beta clonotypes in it. No DNA is given; TCRdb re-called the 5' RACE reads and lists each CDR3 protein once. The V and J calls shown here were made by TCRdb, not taken from the authors' results. In total, the table holds more than 5,500 distinct CDR3 sequences. The TPEX subset meant dysfunctional early memory CD8+ cells, CCR7+ PD-1+ TIGIT+. Duplicate roughly 140,000-cell vials of sorted CD8+ T cells per subset supplied the RNA.

The clonotype originates from a human donor in good health. The rearrangement uses TRBV2 and TRBJ2-3; the D gene TCRdb calls, TRBD1, cannot be checked with no DNA. Sequenced: CD8+ T cells from PBMCs. CDR3 region: CASIIRGYSDTQYF.